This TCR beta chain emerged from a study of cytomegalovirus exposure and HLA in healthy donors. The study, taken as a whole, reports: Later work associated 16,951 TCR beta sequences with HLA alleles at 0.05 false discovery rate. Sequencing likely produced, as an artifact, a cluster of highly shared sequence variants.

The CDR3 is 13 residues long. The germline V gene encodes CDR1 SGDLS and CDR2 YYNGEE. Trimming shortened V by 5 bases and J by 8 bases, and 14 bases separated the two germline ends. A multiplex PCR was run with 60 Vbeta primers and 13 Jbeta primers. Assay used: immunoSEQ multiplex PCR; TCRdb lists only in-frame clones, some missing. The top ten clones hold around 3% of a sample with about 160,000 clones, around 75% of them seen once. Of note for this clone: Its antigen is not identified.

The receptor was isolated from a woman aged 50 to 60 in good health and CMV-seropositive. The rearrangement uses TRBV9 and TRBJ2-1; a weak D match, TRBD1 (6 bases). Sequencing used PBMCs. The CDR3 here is CASSGTGYDEQFF. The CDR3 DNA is TGTGCCAGCAGTGGAACAGGGTACGATGAGCAGTTCTTC.